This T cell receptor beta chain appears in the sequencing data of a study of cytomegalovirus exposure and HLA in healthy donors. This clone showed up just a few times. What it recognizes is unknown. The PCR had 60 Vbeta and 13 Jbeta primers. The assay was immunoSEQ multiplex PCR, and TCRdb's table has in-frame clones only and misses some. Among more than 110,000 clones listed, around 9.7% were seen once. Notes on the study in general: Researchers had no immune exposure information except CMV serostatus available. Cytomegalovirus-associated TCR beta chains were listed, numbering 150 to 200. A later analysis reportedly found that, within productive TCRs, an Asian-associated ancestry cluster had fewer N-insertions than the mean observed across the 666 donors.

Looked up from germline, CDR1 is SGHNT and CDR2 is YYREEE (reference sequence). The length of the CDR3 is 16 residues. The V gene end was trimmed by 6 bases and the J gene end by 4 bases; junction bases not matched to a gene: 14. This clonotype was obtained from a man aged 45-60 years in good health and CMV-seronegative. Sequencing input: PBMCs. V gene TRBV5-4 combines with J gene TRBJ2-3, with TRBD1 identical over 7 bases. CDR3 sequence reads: CASKESAGGLADTQYF. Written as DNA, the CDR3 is TGTGCCAGCAAGGAATCGGCAGGGGGTCTCGCAGATACGCAGTATTTT. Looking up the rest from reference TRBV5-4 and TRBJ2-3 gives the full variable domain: ETGVTQSPTHLIKTRGQQVTLRCSSQSGHNTVSWYQQALGQGPQFIFQYYREEENGRGNFPPRFSGLQFPNYSSELNVNALELDDSALYLCASKESAGGLADTQYFGPGTRLTVL.